This TCR beta chain was sequenced during a study of blood T cell repertoires in COVID-19. V was clipped by 4 bases and J by 6 bases; unmatched bases: 4. CDR1 is MDHEN, CDR2 SYDVKM, per germline. The CDR3 length is 13 residues. Self-reported history from a screening survey and questionnaire set each donor's cohort. In the original analysis: Cell counts per sample came from amplifying reference gene primers. Repertoires were generated with immunoSEQ multiplex PCR, while TCRdb's copy carries only in-frame clones and drops some. The V and J calls and clone size were taken over from that table, and D and trimming were inferred from the DNA. Of a few hundred thousand clones in the sample, about 85% were seen once.

This sequence was found in a woman between 50 and 59 years old who had recovered from COVID-19. The sequenced sample was PBMCs or T cells enriched from blood (not recorded which). This chain connects TRBV28 to TRBJ1-1, with 8 bases lining up with TRBD1. For the CDR3, the DNA is TGTGCCAGCAGTTCCTGGGACAGGTCTGAAGCTTTCTTT. Protein product: CASSSWDRSEAFF.